What follows are 6 T cell receptor beta chains derived from one specimen sequenced in a study of OX40 agonist ivuxolimab in advanced cancers. Measured with immunoSEQ multiplex PCR; TCRdb has only the in-frame clones, and not every one. The top ten hold 0.35% to 0.55% of the sample, which has fewer than 70,000 clones, 85% to 95% seen once. This specimen was CD4+ or CD8+ T cells sorted from blood, taken in a trial of the OX40 agonist ivuxolimab. These receptors all come from an adult with an advanced solid tumor such as melanoma, head and neck, liver or kidney cancer.

The gene calls are TRBV19 and TRBJ2-2; a weak D match, TRBD2 (6 bases). This CDR3 is 16 amino acids long. Trimming removed 5 bases at V and 4 bases at J, with 17 bases between. The germline V gene has CDR1 LNHDA and CDR2 SQIVND (reference sequence). In DNA, the CDR3 is TGTGCCAGTAGTTTGGCGCGGACTACTCGCACCGGGGAGCTGTTTTTT. Translation: CASSLARTTRTGELFF. The full variable domain, its missing parts supplied by reference TRBV19 and TRBJ2-2, is DGGITQSPKYLFRKEGQNVTLSCEQNLNHDAMYWYRQDPGQGLRLIYYSQIVNDFQKGDIAEGYSVSREKKESFPLTVTSAQKNPTAFYLCASSLARTTRTGELFFGEGSRLTVL.

The DNA of the CDR3 is TGTGCCAGCAGCGTAGATATTCTGGGCTCAAACTATGGCTACACCTTC. It is translated as CASSVDILGSNYGYTF. The chain combines TRBV9 with TRBJ1-2, with no clear D. This CDR3 is built from 16 residues. Trimming shortened V by 0 bases and J by 2 bases, and 14 bases separated the two germline ends. From germline, CDR1 is SGDLS and CDR2 YYNGEE.

This sequence joins TRBV5-8 and TRBJ1-5, with 7 bases that match TRBD1. The CDR3 consists of 19 residues. The V and J ends lost 0 bases and 0 bases, in that order; junction bases with no gene match: 12. The V gene's germline CDR1 is SGHTS and CDR2 YDEGEE. This CDR3 reads CASSLAGMGTAYSNQPQHF. The CDR3 DNA reads TGTGCCAGCAGCTTGGCCGGAATGGGGACAGCGTATAGCAATCAGCCCCAGCATTTT.

The chain has TRBV11-3 and TRBJ1-1; 7 bases agree with TRBD1. Germline values: CDR1 SGHNT, CDR2 YENEEA. The J segment lost 2 bases and the V segment lost 5 bases, leaving 8 bases of the junction unmatched. This CDR3 region has 15 residues. The CDR3, as DNA: TGTGCCAGCAGCCCGCGACAGGGCCCCAACACTGAAGCTTTCTTT. Amino acid sequence: CASSPRQGPNTEAFF.

The CDR3 region is CASSDTTAGGGETQYF. CDR3 bases: TGTGCCAGCAGCGACACTACAGCGGGAGGGGGGGAGACCCAGTACTTC. This chain joins TRBV5-4 and TRBJ2-5, with 10 bases identical to TRBD2. The V segment lost 4 bases and the J segment 5 bases; nucleotides outside the gene matches: 11. Germline V gene sequence: CDR1 SGHNT, CDR2 YYREEE (reference sequence). The CDR3 is 16 residues long.

This clone has a single count. The J gene is TRBJ1-1, the V gene TRBV6-5; D possibly corresponds to TRBD1 (6 bases). The V gene lost 2 bases and the J gene lost 5 bases, with 15 bases spanning the gap. The CDR3 contains 15 residues. CDR1 and CDR2 from the germline V gene are MNHEY and SVGAGI. The CDR3 DNA is TGTGCCAGCAGTTACATGGGGGGCGCGGGGACTGAAGCTTTCTTT. The encoded protein is CASSYMGGAGTEAFF.